This T cell receptor beta chain appears in the sequencing data of a study of identical twins. Overall study results and limits: Cross-sectional statistics underpinned the conclusions; the same donors were not followed.

CDR3 length: 16 residues. The germline V gene has CDR1 MGHRA and CDR2 YSYEKL. The J segment lost 1 base and the V segment lost 0 bases, leaving 5 bases of the junction unmatched. This clonotype appeared a few times. Its antigen is unidentified. From the 5' RACE reads, TCRdb called clonotypes with MiXCR, one entry per CDR3 protein. The table includes about 890,000 distinct CDR3 sequences, approximately 13% detected once. The same sample was also used in a study of yellow fever vaccine responses in identical twins.

The chain links TRBV4-1 to TRBJ2-5; 7 bases align to TRBD1. The sample consisted of PBMCs. The origin of this receptor is a woman younger than 35 in good health. CDR3 sequence: CASSQDRYRGQETQYF. CDR3 coding DNA: TGCGCCAGCAGCCAAGATCGGTACAGGGGCCAAGAGACCCAGTACTTC.